Listed below are T cell receptor beta chains from one sample, sequenced in a study of cytomegalovirus exposure and HLA in healthy donors. Repertoires were generated with immunoSEQ multiplex PCR, while TCRdb's copy carries only in-frame clones and drops some. The data show about 78,000 clones, 70% to 85% seen once. Material for sequencing was PBMCs. The receptors originated from a woman between 45 and 65 years old in good health and CMV-seronegative. The CDR3 runs from the conserved cysteine through the conserved F or W. D genes are given only for firm matches. Clone size appears in some rows only: once, few, many, or a class for an expanded clone.

V gene	D gene	clone size	J gene	CDR3 DNA	CDR3 protein
TRBV5-4	TRBD2	.	TRBJ2-5	TGTGCCAGCAGCGCAGGACTAGCGGGGCACCAAGAGACCCAGTACTTC	CASSAGLAGHQETQYF
TRBV27	.	.	TRBJ2-2	TGTGCCAGCAGACGGAGGGACGCCTCCACCGGGGAGCTGTTTTTT	CASRRRDASTGELFF
TRBV7-9	TRBD1	.	TRBJ1-6	TGTGCCAGCGGATCGGGACAGGGTAATTCACCCCTCCACTTT	CASGSGQGNSPLHF
TRBV5-4	TRBD1	.	TRBJ1-1	TGTGCCAGCAGCCTTGGGACAGGGAACACTGAAGCTTTCTTT	CASSLGTGNTEAFF
TRBV5-4	.	.	TRBJ2-1	TGTGCCAGCAGCTTGAGTACAGCCTTTCTCAATGAGCAGTTCTTC	CASSLSTAFLNEQFF
TRBV7-3	TRBD1	once	TRBJ1-1	TGTGCCAGCAGCTTAACTGGACAGGGGAAGAGGACTGAAGCTTTCTTT	CASSLTGQGKRTEAFF
TRBV6-6	.	.	TRBJ2-5	TGTGCCAGCAGTGACTCCGGGACTCCTCAAGAGACCCAGTACTTC	CASSDSGTPQETQYF
TRBV27	.	.	TRBJ2-5	TGTGCCAGCACCCGACAGGCCGGGGAGACCCAGTACTTC	CASTRQAGETQYF
TRBV7-6	.	.	TRBJ2-3	TGTGCCAGCAGCTTAGCGCTAGCAGTCGTAGATACGCAGTATTTT	CASSLALAVVDTQYF
TRBV7-7	TRBD1	.	TRBJ2-5	TGTGCTAGCAGCTTCCAGGACAGGTGGGGGGAGACCCAGTACTTC	CASSFQDRWGETQYF
TRBV28	TRBD1	.	TRBJ2-5	TGTGCCAGCAGTCCAGGGGGACAAGAGACCCAGTACTTC	CASSPGGQETQYF
TRBV25-1	.	.	TRBJ2-5	TGTGCCAGCAGTGATCCGGACAGAGCGTGGGAGACCCAGTACTTC	CASSDPDRAWETQYF
TRBV4-1	.	.	TRBJ2-1	TGCGCCAGCAGCCAAGCAGACTCCGAGACCTACAATGAGCAGTTCTTC	CASSQADSETYNEQFF
TRBV6-1	.	.	TRBJ1-2	TGTGCCAGCAGTGAAGGGTCAGGCCTGAACTATGGCTACACCTTC	CASSEGSGLNYGYTF
TRBV29-1	TRBD1	few	TRBJ1-1	TGCAGCGTTGGGCGGACAGGGTGGACTGAAGCTTTCTTT	CSVGRTGWTEAFF
TRBV5-1	TRBD1	.	TRBJ1-1	TGCGCCAGCAGCTTGGGGAAACGATCGGACAGGAGGAACACTGAAGCTTTCTTT	CASSLGKRSDRRNTEAFF
TRBV18	.	once	TRBJ2-4	TGTGCCAGCTCACCACCGAGTCCTAGTTCCAGCCTAAACATTCAGTACTTC	CASSPPSPSSSLNIQYF
TRBV19	TRBD1	.	TRBJ1-4	TGTGCCAGTAGTATCCCCGACAGGGGCCTTAATGAAAAACTGTTTTTT	CASSIPDRGLNEKLFF
TRBV5-8	TRBD1	once	TRBJ2-7	TGTGCCAGCAGCTTCCCCCCGGGACAGGGGGACTACGAGCAGTACTTC	CASSFPPGQGDYEQYF
TRBV6-6	.	.	TRBJ2-3	TGTGCCAGCAGTTACTCGGGAGGCGTCAGGGAAGATACGCAGTATTTT	CASSYSGGVREDTQYF
TRBV29-1	.	.	TRBJ2-5	TGCAGCGTTTTAGGTTACCGGGGGCAAGAGACCCAGTACTTC	CSVLGYRGQETQYF
TRBV27	.	.	TRBJ1-5	TGTGCCAGCAGTTCCTATGTCAATCAGCCCCAGCATTTT	CASSSYVNQPQHF
TRBV9	TRBD2	.	TRBJ2-7	TGTGCCAGCAGCGTAGGACTAGCGGGACGGTACGAGCAGTACTTC	CASSVGLAGRYEQYF
TRBV6-1	TRBD1	.	TRBJ2-7	TGTGCCAGCAGAAACAGGGGGCAGAACGAGCAGTACTTC	CASRNRGQNEQYF
TRBV5-6	.	few	TRBJ2-5	TGTGCCAGCAGCAAACCTCGGGACCAAGAGACCCAGTACTTC	CASSKPRDQETQYF
TRBV5-4	TRBD2	.	TRBJ2-3	TGTGCCAGCAGTTATGGACTAGCGGGCACAGATACGCAGTATTTT	CASSYGLAGTDTQYF
TRBV30	TRBD1	.	TRBJ1-2	TGTGCCTGGAGTGACCCTCGGACAGGGGGCGCAGGGGGCTACACCTTC	CAWSDPRTGGAGGYTF
TRBV14	.	.	TRBJ2-5	TGTGCCAGCAGCCGACACAGGGATTACCAAGAGACCCAGTACTTC	CASSRHRDYQETQYF
TRBV4-2	TRBD1	few	TRBJ1-4	TGTGCCAGCAGCCAATTTATCGGGACAGGTGGTGCTAATGAAAAACTGTTTTTT	CASSQFIGTGGANEKLFF
TRBV7-3	.	once	TRBJ1-1	TGTGCCAGCAGCAGGGGTATGAACACTGAAGCTTTCTTT	CASSRGMNTEAFF
TRBV29-1	.	.	TRBJ1-4	TGCAGCGTACGGCAGGGCAATGAAAAACTGTTTTTT	CSVRQGNEKLFF
TRBV5-6	.	.	TRBJ1-2	TGTGCCAGCACCGCTCGGGGGTTATTAAACTATGGCTACACCTTC	CASTARGLLNYGYTF
TRBV14	TRBD2	.	TRBJ2-3	TGTGCCAGCAGCCCAGATCCAGAAGCGGGAGATGGTACAGATACGCAGTATTTT	CASSPDPEAGDGTDTQYF
TRBV4-2	TRBD1	.	TRBJ2-1	TGTGCCAGCAGCCAAGATTTCGGGACAGGGTCGTTAAATGAGCAGTTCTTC	CASSQDFGTGSLNEQFF
TRBV6-5	.	.	TRBJ1-2	TGTGCCAGCAGTTACGGACGGGAAGGAGGCTACACCTTC	CASSYGREGGYTF
TRBV28	TRBD1	.	TRBJ2-4	TGTGCCAGCAGCACGGGACAGCGCAAAAACATTCAGTACTTC	CASSTGQRKNIQYF
TRBV27	.	few	TRBJ2-6	TGTGCCAGCAGTATAAAAGACAGCTCTGGGGCCAACGTCCTGACTTTC	CASSIKDSSGANVLTF
TRBV28	TRBD1	.	TRBJ2-7	TGTGCCAGCAGCTTCCGGGACAGGGGTTCGGTCGAGCAGTACTTC	CASSFRDRGSVEQYF
TRBV19	.	.	TRBJ1-1	TGTGCCAGTAGTATGGGCTCGAAACTGCCCTTACCGAAAGCTTTCTTT	CASSMGSKLPLPKAFF
TRBV6-1	.	once	TRBJ1-4	TGTGCCAGCAGCCTCCAGGGGATACGTGAAAAACTGTTTTTT	CASSLQGIREKLFF
TRBV5-6	TRBD1	.	TRBJ2-2	TGTGCCAGCAGCTTTTCAGGACAGGGTTATAGTTACACCGGGGAGCTGTTTTTT	CASSFSGQGYSYTGELFF
TRBV2	.	.	TRBJ1-4	TGTGCCAGCAGTGGCCTTGGGTCGGGGGTTGGCGAAAAACTGTTTTTT	CASSGLGSGVGEKLFF
TRBV5-1	TRBD1	.	TRBJ2-1	TGCGCCAGCAGCTTGCTTGAGGGGGCCGATGAGCAGTTCTTC	CASSLLEGADEQFF
TRBV6-5	TRBD1	.	TRBJ1-4	TGTGCCAGCAGACAGGACAGGGGGCGGGAAAAACTGTTTTTT	CASRQDRGREKLFF
TRBV9	.	.	TRBJ2-1	TGTGCCAGCAGCGTAGGGCAGGGGACCTACAATGAGCAGTTCTTC	CASSVGQGTYNEQFF
TRBV27	.	.	TRBJ2-7	TGTGCCAGCAGTTCACCGGGAATAAACTACGAGCAGTACTTC	CASSSPGINYEQYF
TRBV5-1	TRBD2	.	TRBJ2-7	TGCGCCAGCAGTATTGGGGGGGACGAGCAGTACTTC	CASSIGGDEQYF
TRBV7-9	.	.	TRBJ2-1	TGTGCTCCAGCGCGGGCAAACAAGAACAATGAGCAGTTCTTC	CAPARANKNNEQFF
TRBV5-1	.	.	TRBJ2-7	TGCGCCAGCGAGGCGGGACCTGGAGGGGTCGAGCAGTACTTC	CASEAGPGGVEQYF
TRBV27	.	.	TRBJ1-1	TGTGCCAGCACTCCTCGCGGGAGAACTGAAGCTTTCTTT	CASTPRGRTEAFF
TRBV11-2	TRBD2	.	TRBJ2-7	TGTGCCAGCAGCTTAGAGGGGGGGTTTGGCGAGCAGTACTTC	CASSLEGGFGEQYF
TRBV9	.	.	TRBJ2-3	TGTGCCAGCAGCGTCTCCGGGAGCACAGATACGCAGTATTTT	CASSVSGSTDTQYF
TRBV9	.	few	TRBJ1-2	TGTGCCAGCAGCGTAGCGGGGGGCGGTCGCGGTGGCTACACCTTC	CASSVAGGGRGGYTF
TRBV30	.	.	TRBJ1-3	TGTGCCTGGATGCGAGAAATGTCTGGAAACACCATATATTTT	CAWMREMSGNTIYF
TRBV15	TRBD1	.	TRBJ1-2	TGTGCCACCAGCAGAGGGACAGGGGAGAGGTTGGGCTACACCTTC	CATSRGTGERLGYTF
TRBV27	.	.	TRBJ2-1	TGTGCCAGCAGTTTAGAAAGCGCTACTGCCTACAATGAGCAGTTCTTC	CASSLESATAYNEQFF
TRBV9	TRBD1	.	TRBJ2-1	TGTGCCAGCAGCGAATTACAGGGGTTATACAATGAGCAGTTCTTC	CASSELQGLYNEQFF
TRBV29-1	TRBD2	.	TRBJ2-1	TGCAGCGTATCGGGGCGGGAGGGAGGTGAGCAGTTCTTC	CSVSGREGGEQFF
TRBV15	.	.	TRBJ2-3	TGTGCCACCAGCAGGAACTTTATAGATACGCAGTATTTT	CATSRNFIDTQYF